A selection of T cell receptor beta chains follows, all from one sample in a study of CD8+ T cells in alopecia areata. Clones were read by immunoSEQ multiplex PCR, and TCRdb kept only the in-frame ones, dropping some. The sample has approximately 98,000 clones, under 60% seen once. The source material was NKG2D-low CD8+ T cells sorted from blood. The receptors derive from a human donor with alopecia areata. The conserved cysteine and the conserved F or W are not part of the CDR3 here.

j_call v_call cdr3_aa
TRBJ1-4 TRBV28 ASSSGSVEKLF
TRBJ1-5 TRBV27 ASSFGGNQPQH
TRBJ2-3 TRBV2 ASSSPGQGRTSGASTDTQY
TRBJ2-7 TRBV4-1 ASSQVRSNVYEQY
TRBJ2-5 TRBV28 ASSLGTGQETQY
TRBJ2-5 TRBV7-9 ASSLVPDIQETQY
TRBJ1-2 TRBV19 ASSRSYGYT
TRBJ2-3 TRBV13 ASSLSLRTDTQY
TRBJ2-7 TRBV5-1 ASSLERERPHEQY
TRBJ1-5 TRBV5-6 ASSLGGIKPQH
TRBJ1-1 TRBV5-6 ASSLGRSGTEAF
TRBJ2-7 TRBV9 ASSVEAGGFHEQY
TRBJ2-7 TRBV11-2 ASSYEGPASPTYEQY
TRBJ2-1 TRBV7-3 ASSLAGGNYNEQF
TRBJ1-1 TRBV27 ASGLFTNTEAF
TRBJ1-2 TRBV28 ASSLGGSGYT
TRBJ1-1 TRBV6-1 ASSATTGRGAF
TRBJ2-1 TRBV11-2 ASSLEPTGRVNEQF
TRBJ1-3 TRBV7-9 ASSGGTNGNTIY
TRBJ2-1 TRBV27 ASSTGLKPRNGQF
TRBJ2-7 TRBV7-6 ASSLTPPYEQY
TRBJ2-7 TRBV27 ASSLRGYEQY
TRBJ2-7 TRBV29-1 SVDTGNDEQY
TRBJ2-3 TRBV5-6 ASRYRDLAQY
TRBJ2-1 TRBV5-1 ASSLVSNQRNEQF
TRBJ1-1 TRBV15 ATSSGTGDTEAF
TRBJ1-5 TRBV16 ASTTGGSPQH
TRBJ1-2 TRBV18 ASSFYGYT
TRBJ2-1 TRBV19 ASSISPLREQF
TRBJ2-7 TRBV19 ASSEEASYEQY
TRBJ2-7 TRBV27 ASSFRPGGPYEQY
TRBJ1-5 TRBV2 ASGGQPQH
TRBJ2-7 TRBV6-5 ASSYSTSYEQY
TRBJ1-4 TRBV5-1 ASSFTGGDEKLF
TRBJ2-3 TRBV28 ASSLSGSTDTQY
TRBJ1-2 TRBV7-9 ASSASERGSYGYT
TRBJ2-5 TRBV19 ASSSPLSGRGEETQY
TRBJ1-1 TRBV9 ASSVEGGNTEAF
TRBJ2-7 TRBV15 ATSSLRQGQVEQY
TRBJ2-3 TRBV27 ASSSSLSTDTQY
TRBJ2-1 TRBV2 ARTQGDASYNEQF